The clone carrying this T cell receptor (beta chain) is a singleton in its sample. Assay: immunoSEQ multiplex PCR; the TCRdb copy retains only in-frame clones and omits some. Of about 140,000 clones in the sample, 80% to 90% were seen once. The V gene's germline CDR1 is SGHRS and CDR2 YFSETQ. The CDR3 runs to 16 residues. J was trimmed by 7 bases and V by 4 bases; bases with no gene match: 15. This sample is drawn from a study of T cell responses to AZD1222 COVID-19 vaccine. V is TRBV5-1 and J is TRBJ1-2, with TRBD1 identical over 8 bases. The sample in question was peripheral blood, obtained on day 0 of AZD1222 vaccination. This receptor was obtained from an adult in good health. CDR3 in amino acids: CASSLGTGREYSGYTF. The CDR3 DNA reads TGCGCCAGCAGCCTTGGGACAGGACGGGAGTACTCTGGCTACACCTTC.